This is a list of T cell receptor beta chains from one sample in a study of graft-versus-host responses after intestinal transplantation. The antigens these receptors bind are not known. The data were produced by immunoSEQ multiplex PCR, yet TCRdb's version contains in-frame clones alone and is incomplete. The sample carries roughly 80,000 clones, around 90% recorded once. The material was unstimulated CD8+ T cells sorted from spleen or lymph node cells, obtained before transplant. Every receptor here comes from a human donor who was the organ donor for an intestinal transplant. Each CDR3 is given with its conserved first and last residue. A D gene is named only where the DNA matches it firmly. Size is stated for part of the rows, as once, few or many counts, or as a class when the clone is expanded.

TRBJ2-3	-	TRBV2	-	TGTGCCAGCAGTGGCATAATGCTCACAGATACGCAGTATTTT	CASSGIMLTDTQYF
TRBJ2-7	TRBD1	TRBV7-8	-	TGTGCCAGCAGCCTCTTTTCACCCGGGACAGGCTACCCCTACGAGCAGTACTTC	CASSLFSPGTGYPYEQYF
TRBJ2-7	TRBD1	TRBV27	-	TGTGCCAGCAGTTTATCTGGGACAGGGGGCCCCTACGAGCAGTACTTC	CASSLSGTGGPYEQYF
TRBJ2-7	-	TRBV30	-	TGTGCCTGGAGTCCGTGGGGGGCTAACGAGCAGTACTTC	CAWSPWGANEQYF
TRBJ2-1	-	TRBV28	-	TGTGCCAGCACCTCGAGAGAGAATTTTATCTACAATGAGCAGTTCTTC	CASTSRENFIYNEQFF
TRBJ2-7	TRBD1	TRBV2	once	TGTGCCAGCAGCGGGACAGGGGAGGGCTCCTACGAGCAGTACTTC	CASSGTGEGSYEQYF
TRBJ1-3	-	TRBV4-1	-	TGCGCCAGCAGCCACCTACACATGTCTGGAAACACCATATATTTT	CASSHLHMSGNTIYF
TRBJ2-1	-	TRBV10-1	-	TGCGCCAGCAGTGAGTCCACGTCAGGGACTGAGCAGTTCTTC	CASSESTSGTEQFF
TRBJ1-1	-	TRBV27	-	TGTGCCAGCAGTTCACTAGCGTCAGAAGCTTTCTTT	CASSSLASEAFF
TRBJ1-1	TRBD1	TRBV6-6	-	TGTGCCAGCAGTTATCGAAGGGGGCGAACTGAAGCTTTCTTT	CASSYRRGRTEAFF
TRBJ2-2	-	TRBV27	-	TGTGCCAGCAGTTTAGGGCTAGCGTCCGGGGAGCTGTTTTTT	CASSLGLASGELFF
TRBJ2-7	TRBD2	TRBV5-5	-	TGTGCCAGCAGCTTGGCGGGGGGATTCTCCTACGAGCAGTACTTC	CASSLAGGFSYEQYF
TRBJ2-2	-	TRBV6-4	few	TGTGCCAGCAGCCGGGACAGCGGGGGCACCGGGGAGCTGTTTTTT	CASSRDSGGTGELFF
TRBJ2-1	TRBD1	TRBV4-1	-	TGCGCCAGCAGCCAAGATGTTAAGGGACAGGGATGGTTCTTC	CASSQDVKGQGWFF
TRBJ1-4	-	TRBV7-8	few	TGTGCCAGCAGCCCCACAGATGCAACTAATGAAAAACTGTTTTTT	CASSPTDATNEKLFF
TRBJ1-2	-	TRBV7-9	once	TGTGCCAGCAGCCCGGACACTAACTATGGCTACACCTTC	CASSPDTNYGYTF
TRBJ2-3	TRBD1	TRBV7-6	once	TGTGCCAGCAGTAACAGGGGAGGCACAGATACGCAGTATTTT	CASSNRGGTDTQYF
TRBJ2-5	-	TRBV7-9	-	TGTGCCAGCAGCCCGGAGGTTGAGGAGACCCAGTACTTC	CASSPEVEETQYF
TRBJ2-3	-	TRBV28	-	TGTGCCAGCGGAGAGGGATTCACAGATACGCAGTATTTT	CASGEGFTDTQYF